This TCR beta chain appears in the sequencing data of a study of identifying expanded T cells in peripheral blood (dated by TCRdb to about 2019). Regarding the research as a whole: Technical replicates were generated by sequencing separate aliquots of the same genomic DNA pool, and four replicates were compared pairwise. What the authors observed across the whole study: Variance in clone template counts between approximately two-week samples significantly increased with total template count across all healthy donors. Around 1.3 differentially abundant clones were flagged by the binomial model between technical replicates, whereas about 17 and 20 were flagged over around two weeks and four weeks, respectively. Both the number of clones called differentially abundant and the false-positive rate were significantly reduced by the beta-binomial model across all healthy-donor time intervals. The authors expected that over much longer intervals, such as months to years, biological variance in healthy repertoires might increase even further.

The immunoSEQ Assay, which uses bias-controlled multiplex PCR amplification of genomic DNA, was used to profile TCRbeta CDR3 regions. In the paper's pipeline: To quantify the absolute abundance of each unique TCRbeta CDR3 region, the sequences were collapsed and filtered. Differential abundance was tested with a binomial (Fisher-equivalent) model and with a beta-binomial model adding time-dependent variance fitted from healthy donors. Any clone with fewer than 5 combined templates was excluded, and a clone was called differentially abundant if its Benjamini-Hochberg FDR was below 0.01. The form v = (b*log(k)+a)^2 was used to model beta-binomial variance as a function of total template count across the two samples. The immuneACCESS repertoire file appears here via TCRdb, limited to in-frame rearrangements. These files lack a portion of the clones; in checked studies, under half of the deficit traces to unresolved V genes, and the cause of the others is not known. V, J and clone size are taken as reported in that table, and D and trimming were inferred from the DNA itself. The sample includes over 70,000 clones, with roughly 91% observed a single time. The biggest ten clones account for around 19% of the sample.

The germline V gene (reference sequence) provides CDR1 SEHNR and CDR2 FQNEAQ. The CDR3 contains 13 residues, cysteine and phenylalanine counted. Only the CDR3 DNA is retained, 39 bases long and in frame from the first base. Trimming costs V 5 bases and J 6 bases, and their ends lie 14 bases apart. During the collection period, no infections or other immune events were recorded for the healthy donors. To calibrate time-dependent variance in a beta-binomial model of T-cell clone differential abundance, blood repertoires from healthy donors were used as a training cohort. The training cohort included 10 healthy donors, of whom 3 were female and 7 were male. The donors were between about 25 and 70 years old, with an average age of approximately 46 years. Whole blood, obtained from a commercial supplier, was collected from each healthy donor at three time points spaced roughly 2 weeks apart. Genomic DNA was extracted from unsorted whole blood for immunosequencing.

Details on this clone: The antigen it binds to is not known. Within one base of it there is no much larger clone, and no base qualities were kept.

The rearrangement combines TRBV7-9 with TRBJ2-7, with a weak D call of TRBD1 (5 bases match). This receptor was identified in a person aged 18-70 years in good health. Sequenced sample: blood. The DNA sequence reads TGTGCCAGCAGCATGTACGCTAGGGGCGAGCAGTACTTC. Its protein reads: CASSMYARGEQYF.